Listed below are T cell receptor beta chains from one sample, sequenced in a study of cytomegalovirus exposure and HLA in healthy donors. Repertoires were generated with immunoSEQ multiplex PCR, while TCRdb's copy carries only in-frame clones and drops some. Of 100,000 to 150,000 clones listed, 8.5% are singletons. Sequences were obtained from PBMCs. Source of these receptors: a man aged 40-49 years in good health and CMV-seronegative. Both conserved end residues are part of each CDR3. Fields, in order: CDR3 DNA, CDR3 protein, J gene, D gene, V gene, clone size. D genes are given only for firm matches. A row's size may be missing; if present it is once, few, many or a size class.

TGCGCCACCGTTCAGACAGGAGAACAAGAGACCCAGTACTTC | CATVQTGEQETQYF | TRBJ2-5 | NA | TRBV10-2 | NA
TGTGCCAGCAGCTTCCTGGGGGCCCCGACAGGATTGAACACTGAAGCTTTCTTT | CASSFLGAPTGLNTEAFF | TRBJ1-1 | NA | TRBV5-6 | NA
TGTGCCAGCAGCCTTCGACAGGGTTGGTTTATGAACACTGAAGCTTTCTTT | CASSLRQGWFMNTEAFF | TRBJ1-1 | TRBD1 | TRBV7-9 | NA
TGCGCCAGCAGCCCCTCGGGGGGAGGCAATCAGCCCCAGCATTTT | CASSPSGGGNQPQHF | TRBJ1-5 | NA | TRBV5-1 | NA
TGTGCCAGCAGTTTACGTTCCGGTTCATATGGCTACACCTTC | CASSLRSGSYGYTF | TRBJ1-2 | NA | TRBV27 | few
TGTGCCAGCAGCTTATCCGGGGTCTCTGGAAACACCATATATTTT | CASSLSGVSGNTIYF | TRBJ1-3 | NA | TRBV7-2 | NA
TGCGCCAGCAGCCAAGTCCAGGGAAAGGACGAGCAGTACTTC | CASSQVQGKDEQYF | TRBJ2-7 | NA | TRBV4-1 | NA
TGTGCCAGCAGTTTATATGGAGCGGGGGGGCTTTACGAGCAGTACTTC | CASSLYGAGGLYEQYF | TRBJ2-7 | TRBD2 | TRBV27 | NA
TGTGCCAGCAGTTACTCGGACAGGTCCTACTATGGCTACACCTTC | CASSYSDRSYYGYTF | TRBJ1-2 | TRBD1 | TRBV6-5 | few
TGTGCCACCAGCAGGGGAGACAGGGCGGAGGAAAAACTGTTTTTT | CATSRGDRAEEKLFF | TRBJ1-4 | TRBD1 | TRBV15 | NA
TGTGCCGGTATAGAGGCTACTAATGAAAAACTGTTTTTT | CAGIEATNEKLFF | TRBJ1-4 | NA | TRBV7-9 | NA
TGTGCCAGCAGCGCAGGGGGCAGGGGCACAGATACGCAGTATTTT | CASSAGGRGTDTQYF | TRBJ2-3 | TRBD1 | TRBV5-8 | few
TGTGCCAGCAGCTTAGTGATGGATACGCAGTATTTT | CASSLVMDTQYF | TRBJ2-3 | NA | TRBV25-1 | NA
TGCGCCAGCAGCCCGGAGGGACTAGCGGGGGGCCGGGGCACCGGGGAGCTGTTTTTT | CASSPEGLAGGRGTGELFF | TRBJ2-2 | TRBD2 | TRBV5-1 | few
TGTGCCAGCAGCTTAAGTACCGGTTCCTCCTACGAGCAGTACTTC | CASSLSTGSSYEQYF | TRBJ2-7 | NA | TRBV7-3 | few
TGCGCCAGCATGGATCCAGGATACTACGAGCAGTACTTC | CASMDPGYYEQYF | TRBJ2-7 | NA | TRBV5-1 | NA
TGTGCCAGCAGCTTAATGTCGGGACAGGGTCATGGCTACACCTTC | CASSLMSGQGHGYTF | TRBJ1-2 | TRBD1 | TRBV7-8 | few
TGTGCCAGTAGTGAGGGACTTCCAGGGAATGAGCAGTTCTTC | CASSEGLPGNEQFF | TRBJ2-1 | NA | TRBV19 | few
TGTGCCAGCAGGACAGGGAGTTACGAGCAGTACTTC | CASRTGSYEQYF | TRBJ2-7 | TRBD1 | TRBV2 | NA
TGCGCCAGCAGCTACCACGCCGGGACAGGGGGCCCGACCTTC | CASSYHAGTGGPTF | TRBJ1-2 | TRBD1 | TRBV4-1 | NA
TGTGCCAGCTCCCGCGAACAACCGGGGAACACTGAAGCTTTCTTT | CASSREQPGNTEAFF | TRBJ1-1 | NA | TRBV18 | few
TGTGCCAGCAGGAGGACTTCAAGTTCACCCCTCCACTTT | CASRRTSSSPLHF | TRBJ1-6 | NA | TRBV27 | NA
TGTGCCAGCAGCTTAGAGAGCCATCAAAGCTCCTATAATTCACCCCTCCACTTT | CASSLESHQSSYNSPLHF | TRBJ1-6 | NA | TRBV7-6 | few
TGTGCCTTCCATTGGGCGGGTGACACCGGGGAGCTGTTTTTT | CAFHWAGDTGELFF | TRBJ2-2 | NA | TRBV30 | NA
TGTGCCAGTAGTAAGTTGACAGGGCCCTCCTACAATCAGCCCCAGCATTTT | CASSKLTGPSYNQPQHF | TRBJ1-5 | TRBD1 | TRBV19 | few
TGCGCCAGCAGCTTGAGGCGGACAGGGCCCTACAATGAGCAGTTCTTC | CASSLRRTGPYNEQFF | TRBJ2-1 | TRBD1 | TRBV5-1 | few
TGTGCCAGCAGCCAAGTTTCTACAGGGGATTACGAGCAGTACTTC | CASSQVSTGDYEQYF | TRBJ2-7 | TRBD1 | TRBV4-2 | NA
TGTGCCAGCAGTGAAGCCTGGGGACAGGGGAACTATGGCTACACCTTC | CASSEAWGQGNYGYTF | TRBJ1-2 | TRBD1 | TRBV6-1 | NA
TGTGCCAGCAGTCCAAAGTTACAGGGTCGACGTGGCTACACCTTC | CASSPKLQGRRGYTF | TRBJ1-2 | NA | TRBV28 | few
TGTGCTAGTGGTTACGGACAGTACGAGCAGTACTTC | CASGYGQYEQYF | TRBJ2-7 | NA | TRBV12-5 | NA
TGTGCCAGCAGCTCTTCGGGAGGTTCTTACGAGCAGTACTTC | CASSSSGGSYEQYF | TRBJ2-7 | TRBD2 | TRBV7-9 | few
TGTGCCAGCACTACCGACAGGGGGCGTACCGGGGAGCTGTTTTTT | CASTTDRGRTGELFF | TRBJ2-2 | TRBD1 | TRBV6-1 | few
TGCGCCAGCAGCCTCGGACTAGCGTCTGCCTACAATGAGCAGTTCTTC | CASSLGLASAYNEQFF | TRBJ2-1 | TRBD2 | TRBV4-1 | NA
TGCGCCAGCAGCCAAGATTATGGGCAGCGGGGGGGAGGGCAGTACTTC | CASSQDYGQRGGGQYF | TRBJ2-7 | TRBD2 | TRBV4-3 | few
TGTGCCAGCACAACAGGCTCCAGCTCTGGGGCCAACGTCCTGACTTTC | CASTTGSSSGANVLTF | TRBJ2-6 | NA | TRBV7-6 | NA
TGTGCCAGCAGTTCCCCTCGGGTCCAAGAGACCCAGTACTTC | CASSSPRVQETQYF | TRBJ2-5 | NA | TRBV28 | NA
TGTGCCAGCGCCGCCGGCTCCTATAATTCACCCCTCCACTTT | CASAAGSYNSPLHF | TRBJ1-6 | NA | TRBV6-1 | NA
TGTGCCAGCAGTGATCGCGGGTCCCCTGGCGAGCAGTACTTC | CASSDRGSPGEQYF | TRBJ2-7 | NA | TRBV28 | NA
TGCAGCGTTGAAGATCGACCGGGACAGGGCTTGGTAAGGTATGGCTACACCTTC | CSVEDRPGQGLVRYGYTF | TRBJ1-2 | TRBD1 | TRBV29-1 | NA
TGTGCCAGCAGGTCAGATCTAGCGGATCCCTACGAGCAGTACTTC | CASRSDLADPYEQYF | TRBJ2-7 | TRBD2 | TRBV5-4 | NA
TGTGCCAGCAGTTTAGGCCAGGGGGTAGGTGAAGCTTTCTTT | CASSLGQGVGEAFF | TRBJ1-1 | TRBD1 | TRBV27 | NA
TGTGCCAGCAGCTTCGGGAATCAGCCCCAGCATTTT | CASSFGNQPQHF | TRBJ1-5 | NA | TRBV13 | few
TGCGCCAGCAGCTTGGGTCTCGGGACAGGGGGAGACCCTAATGAAAAACTGTTTTTT | CASSLGLGTGGDPNEKLFF | TRBJ1-4 | TRBD1 | TRBV5-1 | few
TGTGCCAGCAGCTCAGGGTTAATGAACACTGAAGCTTTCTTT | CASSSGLMNTEAFF | TRBJ1-1 | NA | TRBV7-9 | NA
TGTGCCAGCAGCTTAGTCCGGAGTAATGAAAAACTGTTTTTT | CASSLVRSNEKLFF | TRBJ1-4 | NA | TRBV11-2 | NA
TGTGCCAGCAGGCAACTAGCAGTAGAAGGTGAGCAGTTCTTC | CASRQLAVEGEQFF | TRBJ2-1 | NA | TRBV2 | NA
TGCGCCAGCAGCCAGACCGGTGGAGCGGGGGGCACCGGGGAGCTGTTTTTT | CASSQTGGAGGTGELFF | TRBJ2-2 | TRBD2 | TRBV4-3 | few
TGTGCCAGCAGCCCACAGGCTGAATTTGAAGCTTTCTTT | CASSPQAEFEAFF | TRBJ1-1 | NA | TRBV11-3 | few
TGTGCCAGCAGCTTCGGCACCGGGGAGCTGTTTTTT | CASSFGTGELFF | TRBJ2-2 | NA | TRBV7-3 | few
TGTGCCAGCAGTTACTCGCGGGACGCTGGATTCTACGAGCAGTACTTC | CASSYSRDAGFYEQYF | TRBJ2-7 | NA | TRBV6-5 | few
TGTGCCAGCAGCCCTGGGACAGGGACCTATGGCTACACCTTC | CASSPGTGTYGYTF | TRBJ1-2 | TRBD1 | TRBV5-5 | once
TGTGCCAGCCATCACCGCGACAGGGGGATTGTTGGCTACACCTTC | CASHHRDRGIVGYTF | TRBJ1-2 | TRBD1 | TRBV19 | few
TGTGCCAGCAGTATCGACAGGGGACCTTACGAGCAGTACTTC | CASSIDRGPYEQYF | TRBJ2-7 | TRBD1 | TRBV6-1 | NA
TGTGCCAGCAGCTACCTAGCCGCTAGCTCCTACGAGCAGTACTTC | CASSYLAASSYEQYF | TRBJ2-7 | NA | TRBV7-2 | few
TGTGCCAGCAGGCCGAACAGGGGGCCCTTTCCCTACGAGCAGTACTTC | CASRPNRGPFPYEQYF | TRBJ2-7 | TRBD1 | TRBV7-8 | few